These 29 T cell receptor beta chains share one sample of origin, sequenced in a study of T cell repertoires in cytomegalovirus infection. The antigens these receptors bind are not known. TCRdb reprocessed the reads via MiXCR and lists one record per CDR3 protein. The sample includes 700,000 to 850,000 distinct CDR3 sequences, approximately 30% of them seen just once. The sample consisted of cultured CD8+ T cells from PBMCs, taken from culture after CMV antigen stimulation. Receptors were obtained from a human donor in good health (CMV status not recorded). Some clones in this sample may be carry-over from other donors' samples.

This clonotype was found a few times. The genes are TRBV19 and TRBJ1-6, with 12 nucleotides matching TRBD1. The junction had 10 bases not matched to a gene; V was cut back by 3 bases and J by 7 bases. CDR1 and CDR2 (germline): LNHDA, SQIVND (reference sequence). CDR3 length: 18 residues. The DNA for the CDR3 is TGTGCCAGTAGTATTCCTCCGGGACAGGGGGCTTGGAATTCACCCCTCCACTTT. This codes for CASSIPPGQGAWNSPLHF.

J is TRBJ1-1 and V is TRBV6-5; D might be TRBD1 (5 bases). CDR1 MNHEY and CDR2 SVGAGI come from the germline V gene. The CDR3 extends over 16 amino acids. Trimming removed 5 bases from V and 4 bases from J, with 20 bases in between. As DNA, the CDR3 is TGTGCCAGCAGTCACGCTTCGTGGGGCGTCGGCACTGAAGCTTTCTTT. The encoded protein is CASSHASWGVGTEAFF.

This clonotype appeared a few times. The chain joins TRBV24-1 to TRBJ1-2; 9 bases are a match to TRBD1. The CDR3 consists of 16 residues. The germline V gene encodes CDR1 KGHDR and CDR2 SFDVKD. V trimming: 4 bases; J trimming: 4 bases; junction bases outside the gene matches: 9. For the CDR3, the DNA is TGTGCCACCAGTGACCCCCAACAGGGACAGGGCTATGGCTACACCTTC. It translates to CATSDPQQGQGYGYTF.

This clonotype was seen a handful of times. As DNA, the CDR3 is TGTGCCAGCAGTCAGCCCCCTACAGGGGACTCCTACGAGCAGTACGTC. This codes for CASSQPPTGDSYEQYV. This chain connects TRBV6-2 or TRBV6-3 to TRBJ2-7, with 7 bases that match TRBD1. With V trimmed by 5 bases and J by 0 bases, 10 bases remained unmatched. Per the germline V gene, CDR1 is MNHEY and CDR2 is SVGEGT. This CDR3 comprises 16 residues.

This clonotype was recorded only once. This chain joins TRBV9 and TRBJ1-2, with no clear D. V gave up 3 bases and J gave up 1 base, with 13 bases separating them. The CDR3 is made up of 15 amino acids. Germline assignment: CDR1 SGDLS and CDR2 YYNGEE. The CDR3 DNA reads as TGTGCCAGCAGCGCTGGGTCCGGAGTTAACTATGGCTACACCTTC. Protein sequence: CASSAGSGVNYGYTF.

The gene calls are TRBV12-3 or TRBV12-4 and TRBJ1-5; D not resolved. The CDR3 spans 14 residues. V was cut by 2 bases and J by 1 base, with 6 bases left in between. Written as DNA, the CDR3 is TGTGCCAGCAGTTTAAGCGCGAGCAATCAGCCCCAGCATTTT. This encodes CASSLSASNQPQHF.

This clonotype was seen only once. The J gene is TRBJ1-3, the V gene TRBV6-1; 8 positions match TRBD1. V was pared by 6 bases and J by 0 bases, with 4 bases of the junction left unmatched. The length of the CDR3 is 15 residues. CDR1 is MNHNS, CDR2 SASEGT, per germline. The CDR3 nucleotides are TGTGCCAGCAGCTATGACAGGGGCTCTGGAAACACCATATATTTT. It codes for CASSYDRGSGNTIYF.

This clonotype occurred a few times. The gene calls are TRBV7-9 and TRBJ2-7, with 12 bases aligning to TRBD1. Germline CDR1 SEHNR, CDR2 FQNEAQ (reference sequence). This CDR3 has 15 residues. Trimming cost V 7 bases and J 7 bases; bases outside gene matches: 11. CDR3 protein: CASTDPGQGAWEQYF. CDR3 DNA sequence: TGTGCCAGCACGGACCCGGGACAGGGGGCTTGGGAGCAGTACTTC.

The chain recombines TRBV6-1 with TRBJ2-7, with 7 bases aligning to TRBD1. This CDR3 is built from 13 residues. The trim removed 7 bases at V and 2 bases at J, leaving 5 bases unmatched. Germline V gene data show CDR1 as MNHNS and CDR2 as SASEGT. The CDR3 bases are TGTGCCAGCAAGGGGACAGCTGCCTACGAGCAGTACTTC. Its translation is CASKGTAAYEQYF.

A single count supports this clonotype. This chain links TRBV7-4 with TRBJ1-1; D remains unclear. The germline V and J ends were trimmed by 3 bases and 6 bases, with 14 bases remaining between them. This CDR3 has 14 amino acids. The V gene's germline CDR1 is SGHVT and CDR2 SQSDAQ. In nucleotides, the CDR3 is TGTGCCAGCAGCTTCGGGGTAGGGAAGTCTGAAGCTTTCTTT. Its translation: CASSFGVGKSEAFF.

This clonotype has a handful of counts. The CDR3, as DNA: TGTGCCAGCAGTTACCGAGGGGTAGCGGGAAACTACGAGCAGTACGTC. This codes for CASSYRGVAGNYEQYV. The V call is TRBV6-2 or TRBV6-3, the J call TRBJ2-7; 8 bases align to TRBD2. This CDR3 has 16 amino acids. The germline CDR1 and CDR2 sequences are MNHEY and SVGEGT. Unmatched junction bases numbered 9, after V lost 2 bases and J lost 3 bases.

The V call is TRBV5-1, the J call TRBJ2-3; D not certain. This CDR3 region has 16 residues. Germline assignment: CDR1 SGHRS and CDR2 YFSETQ. Trimming took off 9 bases at V and 0 bases at J, with 20 bases between the two ends. Here the CDR3 reads CANSSHIQPSTDTQYF. As DNA, the CDR3 is TGCGCCAACAGTAGTCACATACAGCCTAGCACAGATACGCAGTATTTT.

The count of this clonotype is one. The J gene is TRBJ2-1, the V gene TRBV12-5; D is unresolved. Trimming left V 6 bases short and J 0 bases short, with 9 bases between. CDR3 length equals 14 residues. Germline V lookup: CDR1 LGHNT, CDR2 FRNRAP. The CDR3 sequence: CASGSPGSYNEQFF. CDR3 bases: TGTGCTAGTGGGTCCCCGGGCTCCTACAATGAGCAGTTCTTC.

The rearrangement joins TRBV5-1 to TRBJ2-7; D call uncertain. The length of the CDR3 is 13 residues. Trimming removed 6 bases at V and 4 bases at J, with 14 bases between. From germline, CDR1 is SGHRS and CDR2 YFSETQ. CDR3 loop: CASNKGEGYEQYF. Written as DNA, the CDR3 is TGCGCCAGCAACAAGGGTGAAGGGTACGAGCAGTACTTC.

The rearrangement links TRBV6-4 to TRBJ1-2; the match to TRBD1 covers 9 bases. The CDR3 sequence is 18 residues long. Germline CDR1 reads MRHNA; CDR2 reads SNTAGT. J gave up 3 bases and V 6 bases, and 17 bases lay outside the gene matches. The CDR3 sequence is CASSLSGTGPISDYGYTF. CDR3 nucleotide sequence: TGTGCCAGCAGCCTTTCTGGGACAGGGCCGATCTCTGACTATGGCTACACCTTC.

This clonotype was recorded only once. The V and J genes are TRBV14 and TRBJ2-1, with 7 bases identical to TRBD1. Per germline, CDR1 SGHDN and CDR2 FVKESK. Trimming took 4 bases from V and 3 from J; bases not matched to a gene: 6. The length of the CDR3 is 15 residues. CDR3 coding DNA: TGTGCCAGCAGCCCACAGGGGTTTTTCTACAATGAGCAGTTCTTC. It codes for CASSPQGFFYNEQFF.

A few counts support this clonotype. The chain employs TRBV7-9 and TRBJ1-4; D might be TRBD1 (5 bases). Trimming shortened V by 0 bases and J by 3 bases, and 11 bases separated the two germline ends. Germline CDR1 SEHNR, CDR2 FQNEAQ (reference sequence). The CDR3 loop spans 16 amino acids. The CDR3, as DNA: TGTGCCAGCAGCTTAGCCCTCGGGACGGCTAATGAAAAACTGTTTTTT. Translated: CASSLALGTANEKLFF.

This clonotype has just one count. A single base separates this from a much larger clone, so it may be a read error. The chain links TRBV7-3 to TRBJ1-2; a weak D match, TRBD1 (5 bases). CDR1 is SGHTA and CDR2 is FQGTGA in the germline V gene. The CDR3 length is 15 residues. CDR3 nucleotides: TGTGTCAGCAGCCCCGAATTAGTAGACAGCTATGGCTACACCTTC. Its protein is CVSSPELVDSYGYTF.

This clonotype came up many times. This CDR3 reads CASSLSGQGYEQYF. The CDR3, as DNA: TGTGCCAGCAGCCTATCCGGACAGGGCTACGAGCAGTACTTC. The chain recombines TRBV7-9 with TRBJ2-7, with 8 bases fitting TRBD1. This CDR3 spans 14 amino acids. J gave up 3 bases and V 5 bases, and 6 bases lay outside the gene matches. Germline-derived CDR1 and CDR2 are SEHNR and FQNEAQ (reference sequence).

This sequence joins TRBV12-5 and TRBJ1-4; D gene uncertain. V lost 3 bases and J lost 4, with 9 bases in between. Germline loops: CDR1 LGHNT, CDR2 FRNRAP. The CDR3 totals 14 residues. CDR3 nucleotides: TGTGCTAGTGGTTTCTCAAGCTTTAATGAAAAACTGTTTTTT. This gives the protein CASGFSSFNEKLFF.

A few counts support this clonotype. The V call is TRBV4-1, the J call TRBJ2-1, with D tentatively TRBD2 (5 bases). This CDR3 comprises 14 residues. Germline loops: CDR1 MGHRA, CDR2 YSYEKL. Trimming took off 0 bases at V and 13 bases at J, with 16 bases between the two ends. The CDR3: CASSQDQKGVEQFF. Written as DNA, the CDR3 is TGCGCCAGCAGCCAAGATCAAAAGGGAGTTGAACAGTTCTTC.

This chain uses TRBV27 with TRBJ2-7, with 11 bases lining up with TRBD2. CDR1 MNHEY and CDR2 SMNVEV come from the germline V gene (reference sequence). The V gene end was trimmed by 2 bases and the J gene end by 6 bases; junction bases not matched to a gene: 9. The CDR3 extends over 16 amino acids. CDR3 amino acids: CASSLGLAGGLGEQYF. The CDR3 DNA is TGTGCCAGCAGTTTAGGTCTAGCGGGGGGTCTCGGCGAGCAGTACTTC.

The J gene is TRBJ2-7, the V gene TRBV9, with 10 bases identical to TRBD2. This CDR3 contains 17 residues. V lost 1 base, J lost 0 bases, and 7 bases stayed unmatched. Looked up from germline, CDR1 is SGDLS and CDR2 is YYNGEE. CDR3 sequence (DNA): TGTGCCAGCAGCGTATCTAGCGGGGGACAGAGCTCCTACGAGCAGTACTTC. Its translation is CASSVSSGGQSSYEQYF.

This clonotype was counted at least ten times. V and J are TRBV7-8 and TRBJ1-1; no clear D. V dropped 1 base and J dropped 4 bases, with 13 bases sitting between them. CDR3 size: 15 residues. The germline CDR1 and CDR2 sequences are SGHVS and FQNEAQ. The chain's CDR3 is CASSLGVRAGTEAFF. The CDR3 coding sequence is TGTGCCAGCAGCTTAGGGGTTAGGGCGGGCACTGAAGCTTTCTTT.

This clonotype has at least ten counts. The chain couples TRBV7-6 to TRBJ2-5; no clear D. V dropped 5 bases and J dropped 0 bases, with 4 bases sitting between them. The CDR3 sequence is 12 residues long. Germline-derived CDR1 and CDR2 are SGHVS and FNYEAQ. The CDR3 nucleotides are TGTGCCAGCAGCGCGTACCAAGAGACCCAGTACTTC. Its protein is CASSAYQETQYF.

V is TRBV10-3 and J is TRBJ2-7; D is ambiguous. The CDR3 is 15 residues long. CDR1 and CDR2 from the germline V gene are ENHRY and SYGVKD. V was clipped by 1 base and J by 0 bases, with 10 bases between them. CDR3 coding DNA: TGTGCCATCAGTGAGTTGGCACTGAGCTCCTACGAGCAGTACTTC. Protein: CAISELALSSYEQYF.

V is TRBV12-3 or TRBV12-4 and J is TRBJ2-7; D unresolved. Trimming took 9 bases from V and 5 from J, leaving 17 bases between them. There are 13 residues in the CDR3. The CDR3 region is CARSALVANEQYF. The CDR3 DNA is TGTGCCAGGAGCGCCTTGGTTGCTAACGAGCAGTACTTC.

A word on this clonotype: At one boundary the junction diverges from the germline segment, which might be a read error. The CDR3 sequence is CANSELGLWSYNSPLHF. CDR3 sequence (DNA): TGTGCCAACAGTGAATTGGGGTTATGGTCCTATAATTCACCCCTCCACTTT. The rearrangement joins TRBV6-1 to TRBJ1-6, with D unresolved. The V gene's germline CDR1 is MNHNS and CDR2 SASEGT. This CDR3 contains 17 residues.

This clonotype was counted many times. The junction does not match germline at one end; this may be a read error. This sequence joins TRBV7-7 and TRBJ2-5; TRBD2 is a possible D gene (5 bases). The CDR3 is 14 amino acids. Looked up from germline, CDR1 is SSHAT and CDR2 is FNYEAQ (reference sequence). The CDR3 DNA sequence: TGTGCTAGCAGCCGAGGGCCCAGCCAAGAGACCCAGTACTTC. This translates into CASSRGPSQETQYF.